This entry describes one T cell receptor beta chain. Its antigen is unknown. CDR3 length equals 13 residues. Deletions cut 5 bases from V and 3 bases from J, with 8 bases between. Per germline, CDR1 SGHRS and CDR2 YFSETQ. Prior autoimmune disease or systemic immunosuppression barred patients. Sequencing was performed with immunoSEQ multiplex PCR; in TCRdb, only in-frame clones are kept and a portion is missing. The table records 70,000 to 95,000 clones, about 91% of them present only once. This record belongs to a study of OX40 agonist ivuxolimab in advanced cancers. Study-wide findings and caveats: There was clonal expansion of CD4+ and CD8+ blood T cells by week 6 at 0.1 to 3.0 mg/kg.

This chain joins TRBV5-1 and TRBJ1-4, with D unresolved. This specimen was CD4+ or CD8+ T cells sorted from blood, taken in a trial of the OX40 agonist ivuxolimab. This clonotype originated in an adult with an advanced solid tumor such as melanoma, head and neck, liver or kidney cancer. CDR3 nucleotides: TGCGCCAGCAGAGATCGACCTAATGAAAAACTGTTTTTT. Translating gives CASRDRPNEKLFF.